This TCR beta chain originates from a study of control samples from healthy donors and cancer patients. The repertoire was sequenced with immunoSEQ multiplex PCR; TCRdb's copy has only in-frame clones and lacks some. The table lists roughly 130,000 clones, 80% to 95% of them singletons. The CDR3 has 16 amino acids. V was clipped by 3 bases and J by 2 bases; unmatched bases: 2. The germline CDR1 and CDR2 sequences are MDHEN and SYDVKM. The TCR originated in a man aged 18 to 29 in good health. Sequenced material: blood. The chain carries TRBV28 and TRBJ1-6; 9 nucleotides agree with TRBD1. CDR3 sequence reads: CASSLDRGAYNSPLHF. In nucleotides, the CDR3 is TGTGCCAGCAGTTTGGACAGGGGTGCCTATAATTCACCCCTCCACTTT.